The source of this TCR beta chain is a study of blood T cell repertoires in COVID-19. CDR3 size: 17 residues. Germline CDR1 and CDR2: MDHEN and SYDVKM. Unmatched junction bases numbered 5, after V lost 3 bases and J lost 3 bases. Assay used: immunoSEQ multiplex PCR; TCRdb lists only in-frame clones, some missing. The sample contains a few hundred thousand clones, over 70% of which appear only once. The clonotype comes from a woman aged 65 to 85 with COVID-19, enrolled during active disease. The sequenced material came from peripheral blood. The chain has TRBV28 and TRBJ2-3; 14 nucleotides agree with TRBD2. CDR3 DNA: TGTGCCAGCAGTTTGACTAGCGGGAGGGCCGTAACAGATACGCAGTATTTT. It translates to CASSLTSGRAVTDTQYF.